This entry describes one T cell receptor (beta chain). Trimming took off 3 bases at V and 7 bases at J, with 12 bases between the two ends. This CDR3 contains 13 residues. TCRdb keeps only in-frame clones here, not all; method: immunoSEQ multiplex PCR. Among tens of thousands of clones listed, roughly 73% were seen once. This specimen comes from a study of T cell responses to AZD1222 COVID-19 vaccine. The chain links TRBV12-3 or TRBV12-4 to TRBJ1-1, with D possibly being TRBD1 (6 bases). The source of this sequence is an adult in good health. Source: peripheral blood, taken on day 0 of AZD1222 vaccination. The CDR3 DNA is TGTGCCAGCAGTTTTCTCGAGGGGGGTGAAGCTTTCTTT. Amino acids: CASSFLEGGEAFF.